The entry below describes one TCR beta chain. Its target is not known. The CDR3 consists of 16 residues. The germline V gene encodes CDR1 SGHKS and CDR2 YYEKEE (reference sequence). The data were taken from a study of monozygotic twins with inflammatory bowel disease. Study-level results: Especially with disease activity, IBD patients shared fewer clonotypes with others than healthy twins did.

Whole blood supplied total RNA, and T cells were not sorted. TCRdb reworked the 5' RACE reads into one entry per CDR3 protein, no DNA. The sample's table shows just under 45,000 distinct CDR3 sequences. V usage is TRBV5-5 and J usage is TRBJ1-5. The source is a human donor with ulcerative colitis or Crohn's disease, or a healthy co-twin of an affected twin (not recorded which). The sequenced sample consisted of blood. The CDR3 protein is CASSLGQGGVDQPQHF.